This TCR beta chain was retrieved from a study of T cell responses to AZD1222 COVID-19 vaccine. The sample holds one count of this clone. Its antigen is unidentified. Points from the study as a whole: Donors were largely white British and mainly female; clonal diversity was possibly underestimated. Reports say nearly half of spike-specific TCRs go after unmutated variant regions.

Some clones are missing from TCRdb's copy, which holds only in-frame ones; the method was immunoSEQ multiplex PCR. The sample shows approximately 50,000 clones, roughly 85% of them seen only once. Doses given second, at about 4 or about 12 weeks, were pooled. Trimming took off 1 base at V and 1 base at J, with 17 bases between the two ends. This CDR3 comprises 18 residues. Germline-derived CDR1 and CDR2 are SGHTA and FQGTGA. The sequencing used peripheral blood, collected 28 days after the second AZD1222 dose. V usage is TRBV7-3 and J usage is TRBJ2-1, with a tentative D call TRBD2 (6 bases). The receptor's source is an adult who received the AZD1222 COVID-19 vaccine. CDR3 in amino acids: CASSLRSTGSGSYNEQFF. Here the CDR3 DNA reads TGTGCCAGCAGCTTAAGGTCCACGGGTAGCGGATCCTACAATGAGCAGTTCTTC.